The present entry profiles one T cell receptor (beta chain) with its context. Germline assignment: CDR1 MNHNS and CDR2 SASEGT. With 1 base clipped from V and 5 bases from J, the junction kept 10 bases outside the gene matches. The CDR3 is made up of 16 amino acids. This specimen comes from a study of blood T cell repertoires in COVID-19. Turning to the study itself: Acute and convalescent COVID-19 samples came from the United States, Italy and Spain. T cells, B-cell-depleted T cells, or PBMCs provided the cDNA or gDNA that served as material.

Authors' processing steps: Reference gene primer amplification gave nucleated cell count estimates. The data were produced by immunoSEQ multiplex PCR, yet TCRdb's version contains in-frame clones alone and is incomplete. V and J calls and clone size are those listed in that table; D and trimming were worked out from the DNA. The sample carries some 250,000 clones, 80% to 90% recorded once. Sequencing was done on a sample of peripheral blood. The clonotype comes from a man aged 25 to 45 with active or convalescent COVID-19. The chain joins TRBV6-1 to TRBJ2-5, with 7 bases lining up with TRBD2. Written as DNA, the CDR3 is TGTGCCAGCAGTGAAGTTTGGGAGGGCAGTCGGGAGACCCAGTACTTC. Residues: CASSEVWEGSRETQYF.